The 21 T cell receptor beta chains below all came from one sample that was sequenced in a study of blood T cell repertoires in COVID-19. The repertoire was sequenced with immunoSEQ multiplex PCR; TCRdb's copy has only in-frame clones and lacks some. This sample has roughly 190,000 clones, with 84% found just once. Input material: peripheral blood. The receptors were gathered from a woman in her 70s with active or convalescent COVID-19.

The chain joins TRBV5-1 to TRBJ2-3; tentatively, D is TRBD2 (6 bases). V was pared by 3 bases and J by 0 bases, with 14 bases between. Looked up from germline, CDR1 is SGHRS and CDR2 is YFSETQ. CDR3 size: 16 residues. CDR3 DNA sequence: TGCGCCAGCAGCTGGGTCGGCGGGGCGAGCACAGATACGCAGTATTTT. This translates into CASSWVGGASTDTQYF.

The V call is TRBV6-5, the J call TRBJ1-4; 7 bases are a match to TRBD1. Looked up from germline, CDR1 is MNHEY and CDR2 is SVGAGI. The CDR3 runs 12 residues. Trimming took 8 bases from V and 8 from J; bases not matched to a gene: 5. The CDR3 protein is CASRDSREKLFF. In DNA form, the CDR3 reads TGTGCCAGCCGGGACAGTCGGGAAAAACTGTTTTTT.

The chain employs TRBV19 and TRBJ2-2; tentative D call: TRBD1 (5 bases). Per germline, CDR1 LNHDA and CDR2 SQIVND (reference sequence). The CDR3 extends over 16 amino acids. With 3 bases removed from V and 6 bases from J, the gap between germline ends came to 17 bases. The CDR3 region is CASSIPGTGGAGELFF. CDR3 bases: TGTGCCAGTAGTATTCCCGGAACAGGCGGAGCCGGGGAGCTGTTTTTT.

J is TRBJ2-3 and V is TRBV18; no clear D. CDR3 size: 14 residues. CDR1 is KGHSH, CDR2 LQKENI, per germline. The V end was cut by 1 base, the J end by 0 bases, with 5 bases between. The CDR3 DNA follows: TGTGCCAGCTCACCACGCGGTAGCACAGATACGCAGTATTTT. It encodes CASSPRGSTDTQYF.

J is TRBJ1-6 and V is TRBV10-3, with D possibly TRBD1 on 5 matching bases. The CDR3 runs to 15 residues. Germline V gene data show CDR1 as ENHRY and CDR2 as SYGVKD. V gave up 3 bases and J gave up 10 bases, with 16 bases separating them. The CDR3 spells CAISDGGTGQSPLHF. The CDR3 coding sequence is TGTGCCATCAGTGATGGGGGGACGGGGCAATCACCCCTCCACTTT.

The V call is TRBV7-5, the J call TRBJ1-5; the D segment call TRBD1 is taken from the table without a DNA check. TRBV7-5 is deemed a pseudogene. The length of the CDR3 is 18 residues. The CDR3 bases are TGTGTCAGAAGCTTAACAGGCCCAGAAACCTATAGCAATCAGCCCCAGCATTTT. Protein product: CVRSLTGPETYSNQPQHF.

The rearrangement joins TRBV5-4 to TRBJ2-7; D possibly corresponds to TRBD2 (5 bases). V was shortened by 2 bases and J by 5 bases, with 20 bases between the two germline ends. This CDR3 has 16 residues. Germline CDR1 and CDR2: SGHNT and YYREEE (reference sequence). CDR3 DNA: TGTGCCAGCAGCTTACGAGACGGGAAGGGCTACAACGAGCAGTACTTC. It is translated as CASSLRDGKGYNEQYF. Supplemented by reference TRBV5-4 and TRBJ2-7, the full variable domain reads ETGVTQSPTHLIKTRGQQVTLRCSSQSGHNTVSWYQQALGQGPQFIFQYYREEENGRGNFPPRFSGLQFPNYSSELNVNALELDDSALYLCASSLRDGKGYNEQYFGPGTRLTVT.

This chain joins TRBV19 and TRBJ1-3; D is perhaps TRBD1 (6 bases). Between the trimmed V and J ends, which lost 5 bases and 7 bases, there was a span of 15 bases. This CDR3 has 14 residues. Germline assignment: CDR1 LNHDA and CDR2 SQIVND (reference sequence). This CDR3 reads CASSPPTGFNTIYF. In DNA form, the CDR3 reads TGTGCCAGTAGTCCGCCCACAGGGTTCAACACCATATATTTT. Looking up the rest from reference TRBV19 and TRBJ1-3 gives the full variable domain: DGGITQSPKYLFRKEGQNVTLSCEQNLNHDAMYWYRQDPGQGLRLIYYSQIVNDFQKGDIAEGYSVSREKKESFPLTVTSAQKNPTAFYLCASSPPTGFNTIYFGEGSWLTVV.

This clone appeared a few times. The chain couples TRBV5-6 to TRBJ2-7, with TRBD1 matching over 9 bases. CDR1 is SGHDT, CDR2 YYEEEE, per germline. The V and J ends lost 2 bases and 4 bases, in that order; junction bases with no gene match: 4. The CDR3 length is 14 residues. The CDR3, as DNA: TGTGCCAGCAGCTTCGGGACAGGGCTATACGAGCAGTACTTC. This sequence encodes CASSFGTGLYEQYF.

This clone turned up a few times. The V call is TRBV7-9, the J call TRBJ2-1; unclear D gene. V was shortened by 5 bases and J by 7 bases, with 6 bases between the two germline ends. This CDR3 comprises 11 residues. CDR1 and CDR2 from the germline V gene are SEHNR and FQNEAQ (reference sequence). CDR3 region: CASSPRNEQFF. The CDR3 DNA follows: TGTGCCAGCAGCCCACGGAATGAGCAGTTCTTC.

The rearrangement links TRBV5-4 to TRBJ1-1, with D perhaps TRBD1 (6 bases). Germline CDR1 reads SGHNT; CDR2 reads YYREEE (reference sequence). The V and J ends lost 6 bases and 1 base respectively, with 16 bases between them. CDR3 length: 15 amino acids. The CDR3 reads CASTQGQNRNTEAFF. The DNA of the CDR3 is TGTGCCAGCACCCAAGGACAGAACCGGAACACTGAAGCTTTCTTT.

The gene calls are TRBV21-1 and TRBJ2-3; the table assigns TRBD1, which was not confirmed against the DNA. TRBV21-1 is a listed pseudogene. This CDR3 spans 13 amino acids. The CDR3 DNA is TGTGCCAGCAGCAAAGGGGCCTCAGATACGCAGTATTTT. This encodes CASSKGASDTQYF.

This sequence joins TRBV5-1 and TRBJ1-1; D possibly corresponds to TRBD1 (6 bases). Germline loops: CDR1 SGHRS, CDR2 YFSETQ. V lost 3 bases and J lost 2, with 11 bases in between. The CDR3 is 14 amino acids. CDR3 sequence reads: CASSSGEFNTEAFF. The CDR3 region has the DNA TGCGCCAGCAGCTCAGGGGAATTCAACACTGAAGCTTTCTTT.

This clone has just one count. The rearrangement joins TRBV20-1 to TRBJ2-3, with D perhaps TRBD1 (5 bases). The germline V and J ends were trimmed by 4 bases and 3 bases, with 8 bases remaining between them. Germline loops: CDR1 DFQATT, CDR2 SNEGSKA (reference sequence). The CDR3 spans 12 residues. The CDR3 DNA is TGCAGTGCTATTGACAGAACAGATACGCAGTATTTT. Its protein is CSAIDRTDTQYF.

The chain employs TRBV10-2 and TRBJ1-5, with 8 bases lining up with TRBD1. After removal of 2 bases from V and 2 bases from J, the junction contained 2 bases not matched to a gene. The CDR3 is 15 residues long. Per germline, CDR1 WSHSY and CDR2 SAAADI. The CDR3 bases are TGCGCCAGCAGTGAGGGACAGGGCCGCAATCAGCCCCAGCATTTT. Its protein product is CASSEGQGRNQPQHF.

As to this clone: The sample carries other DNA sequences with the same CDR3. This sequence joins TRBV5-1 and TRBJ1-2, with 9 bases that match TRBD1. The V gene end was trimmed by 0 bases and the J gene end by 4 bases; junction bases not matched to a gene: 1. Germline CDR1 SGHRS, CDR2 YFSETQ. The CDR3 is 14 residues long. This CDR3 reads CASSLEGQGYGYTF. The CDR3 DNA is TGCGCCAGCAGCTTGGAGGGACAGGGCTATGGCTACACCTTC. Variable domain in full (rest from reference TRBV5-1 and TRBJ1-2): KAGVTQTPRYLIKTRGQQVTLSCSPISGHRSVSWYQQTPGQGLQFLFEYFSETQRNKGNFPGRFSGRQFSNSRSEMNVSTLELGDSALYLCASSLEGQGYGYTFGSGTRLTVV.

The genes are TRBV2 and TRBJ2-5, with TRBD2 matching over 9 bases. This CDR3 spans 16 amino acids. The V and J ends lost 1 base and 4 bases, in that order; junction bases with no gene match: 7. Germline V gene data show CDR1 as SNHLY and CDR2 as FYNNEI. CDR3 loop: CASSEGVAGAGETQYF. The DNA for the CDR3 is TGTGCCAGCAGTGAAGGGGTAGCGGGAGCTGGAGAGACCCAGTACTTC.

The V and J genes are TRBV19 and TRBJ1-5, with D unclear. V was clipped by 2 bases and J by 0 bases, with 8 bases between them. The CDR3 has 15 residues. Per the germline V gene, CDR1 is LNHDA and CDR2 is SQIVND (reference sequence). The CDR3 DNA reads TGTGCCAGTAGTATAATGGCAGATAGCAATCAGCCCCAGCATTTT. It yields the protein CASSIMADSNQPQHF. The full variable domain, completed using reference TRBV19 and TRBJ1-5, is DGGITQSPKYLFRKEGQNVTLSCEQNLNHDAMYWYRQDPGQGLRLIYYSQIVNDFQKGDIAEGYSVSREKKESFPLTVTSAQKNPTAFYLCASSIMADSNQPQHFGDGTRLSIL.

The chain combines TRBV7-9 with TRBJ2-3; the match to TRBD2 covers 10 bases. The CDR3 runs to 19 residues. Germline V lookup: CDR1 SEHNR, CDR2 FQNEAQ (reference sequence). Trimming removed 2 bases from V and 1 base from J; junction bases left unmatched: 12. CDR3 residues: CASSLRRKREGLGTDTQYF. CDR3 coding DNA: TGTGCCAGCAGCTTAAGGAGAAAGCGGGAGGGCCTCGGCACAGATACGCAGTATTTT.

Details on this clone: The same CDR3 also results from other DNA sequences found in this sample. The gene calls are TRBV6-5 and TRBJ2-7, with D unresolved. The V end was cut by 0 bases, the J end by 3 bases, with 6 bases between. The germline V gene has CDR1 MNHEY and CDR2 SVGAGI. The CDR3 has 13 amino acids. CDR3 region: CASSYSTGYEQYF. The DNA for the CDR3 is TGTGCCAGCAGTTACTCGACTGGCTACGAGCAGTACTTC.

The V and J genes are TRBV27 and TRBJ2-7; 7 bases align to TRBD1. The V gene's germline CDR1 is MNHEY and CDR2 SMNVEV (reference sequence). The CDR3 loop spans 12 amino acids. The V gene end was trimmed by 10 bases and the J gene end by 6 bases; junction bases not matched to a gene: 9. The CDR3 spells CATQGSISEQYF. For the CDR3, the DNA is TGTGCCACACAGGGGAGTATAAGCGAGCAGTACTTC.